These 32 T cell receptor beta chains came from one sample sequenced in a study of blood T cell repertoires in COVID-19. The protocol was immunoSEQ multiplex PCR, while the TCRdb copy is restricted to in-frame clones and leaves out a portion. The data show tens of thousands of clones, approximately 80% seen once. The material sequenced was peripheral blood. The receptor set was obtained from a man in his forties or fifties with active COVID-19.

This chain uses TRBV7-2 with TRBJ2-3; D is uncertain. The germline CDR1 and CDR2 sequences are SGHTA and FQGNSA. Trimming removed 4 bases at V and 4 bases at J, with 12 bases between. The CDR3 length is 14 residues. CDR3 DNA sequence: TGTGCCAGCAGCTCCCGAGAGCGCCCAGATACGCAGTATTTT. It translates to CASSSRERPDTQYF.

The rearrangement joins TRBV18 to TRBJ2-2; D is possibly TRBD2 (6 bases). CDR3 length: 14 amino acids. V was trimmed by 8 bases and J by 6 bases, leaving 16 bases between them. Germline CDR1 KGHSH, CDR2 LQKENI. In DNA form, the CDR3 reads TGTGCCAGCACATTAACGGGGGAAGCCGGGGAGCTGTTTTTT. Amino acid sequence: CASTLTGEAGELFF.

This rearrangement joins TRBV28 to TRBJ2-2; 8 positions match TRBD2. Per the germline V gene, CDR1 is MDHEN and CDR2 is SYDVKM. V lost 7 bases to trimming and J lost 6 bases; unmatched junction nucleotides: 10. The CDR3 spans 15 residues. CDR3 sequence: CASTPGGMSAGELFF. As DNA, the CDR3 is TGTGCCAGCACACCGGGGGGGATGAGTGCCGGGGAGCTGTTTTTT.

The V call is TRBV12-5, the J call TRBJ1-2; 10 bases are shared with TRBD1. J was trimmed by 8 bases and V by 1 base; bases with no gene match: 4. The CDR3 spans 14 residues. The germline gives CDR1 LGHNT, CDR2 FRNRAP. CDR3 bases: TGTGCTAGTGGTTTGGGACAGGGGGCAGAAGGCTACACCTTC. It is translated as CASGLGQGAEGYTF.

The CDR3 bases are TGTGCCAGCAGCTCTAGGGGGAGTCGAACCGGGGAGCTGTTTTTT. This sequence encodes CASSSRGSRTGELFF. V and J are TRBV11-3 and TRBJ2-2; weak D call: TRBD1 (6 bases). V gave up 4 bases and J gave up 5 bases, with 14 bases separating them. CDR3 length: 15 residues. Germline V gene data show CDR1 as SGHNT and CDR2 as YENEEA.

This clone was counted once. This sequence joins TRBV3-1 (or the pseudogene TRBV3-2) and TRBJ2-7, with TRBD2 matching over 9 bases. In germline, CDR1 is LGHDT, CDR2 YNNKEL (reference sequence). The CDR3 is 18 amino acids. With 2 bases clipped from V and 1 base from J, the junction kept 12 bases outside the gene matches. DNA of the CDR3: TGTGCCAGCAGCCAAAGGACTAGCGACCATCTTACTTCCTACGAGCAGTACTTC. Amino acid sequence: CASSQRTSDHLTSYEQYF.

The chain uses TRBV11-1 and TRBJ1-1; 9 bases are a match to TRBD1. This CDR3 has 16 amino acids. J gave up 4 bases and V 4 bases, and 10 bases lay outside the gene matches. The V gene's germline CDR1 is SGHAT and CDR2 FQDESV (reference sequence). The CDR3 loop reads CASSSLDRGVGTEAFF. The CDR3, as DNA: TGTGCCAGCAGCTCGCTAGACAGGGGGGTAGGCACTGAAGCTTTCTTT.

The chain has TRBV29-1 and TRBJ1-4; D perhaps matches TRBD1 (5 bases). V gave up 4 bases and J gave up 3 bases, with 9 bases separating them. This CDR3 region has 13 residues. Germline CDR1 reads SQVTM; CDR2 reads ANQGSEA. The CDR3 sequence is CSVAGGANEKLFF. The CDR3 nucleotides are TGCAGCGTTGCGGGGGGAGCTAATGAAAAACTGTTTTTT.

The chain joins TRBV7-2 to TRBJ1-1; TRBD1 is a possible D gene (5 bases). Trimming shortened V by 6 bases and J by 6 bases, and 17 bases separated the two germline ends. The V gene's germline CDR1 is SGHTA and CDR2 FQGNSA. The CDR3 consists of 14 residues. Here the CDR3 reads CASRSQGSFAEAFF. The CDR3 DNA sequence: TGTGCCAGCAGGTCTCAGGGTAGTTTCGCTGAAGCTTTCTTT.

V is TRBV11-2 and J is TRBJ2-5; D possibly corresponds to TRBD1 (6 bases). V gave up 5 bases and J gave up 9 bases, with 16 bases separating them. Germline V CDR1 and CDR2: SGHAT, FQNNGV. The CDR3 totals 13 residues. As DNA, the CDR3 is TGTGCCAGCAGCCCTGCTGGGTCAGGGGCCCAGTACTTC. This encodes CASSPAGSGAQYF.

The chain recombines TRBV7-3 with TRBJ2-6; TRBD1 aligns across 10 bases. V dropped 5 bases and J dropped 4; count of bases not matched to a gene: 14. CDR1 is SGHTA, CDR2 FQGTGA, per germline. This CDR3 contains 19 residues. CDR3 amino acids: CASSQVWGQGLGGANVLTF. The DNA of the CDR3 is TGTGCCAGCAGCCAAGTTTGGGGACAGGGGCTAGGCGGGGCCAACGTCCTGACTTTC.

The V gene is TRBV5-6, the J gene TRBJ1-2; possibly TRBD1 for D (5 bases). This CDR3 has 12 residues. The germline CDR1 and CDR2 sequences are SGHDT and YYEEEE. V lost 7 bases and J 8 bases, leaving 15 bases between the germline ends. The CDR3 is CASEWRRGGYTF. CDR3 bases: TGTGCCAGCGAATGGCGGAGGGGAGGCTACACCTTC.

The chain couples TRBV6-5 to TRBJ1-1; D perhaps matches TRBD1 (6 bases). The CDR3 loop spans 14 amino acids. CDR1 and CDR2 (germline): MNHEY, SVGAGI. The V end lost 8 bases, the J end lost 3 bases, and 16 bases lay between the germline ends. The CDR3 protein is CASSLRGVYTEAFF. DNA of the CDR3: TGTGCCAGCTCGCTCAGGGGTGTTTACACTGAAGCTTTCTTT.

The sample holds a few counts of this clone. The CDR3 nucleotides are TGTGCCACGGGGACAGGGGGTCCCGAGCAGTACTTC. It encodes CATGTGGPEQYF. This rearrangement joins TRBV3-1 (or the pseudogene TRBV3-2) to TRBJ2-7, with 11 bases aligning to TRBD1. V lost 10 bases to trimming and J lost 6 bases; unmatched junction nucleotides: 5. Germline assignment: CDR1 LGHDT and CDR2 YNNKEL (reference sequence). CDR3 length: 12 residues.

The CDR3 here is CASSGGGGKTQYF. The CDR3 nucleotides read TGTGCCAGCAGTGGCGGGGGTGGAAAGACCCAGTACTTC. The chain uses TRBV12-3 or TRBV12-4 and TRBJ2-5, with 7 bases identical to TRBD2. The V and J ends lost 5 bases and 6 bases, in that order; junction bases with no gene match: 6. There are 13 residues in the CDR3.

The chain recombines TRBV5-1 with TRBJ1-2; possibly TRBD1 for D (6 bases). The CDR3 covers 14 residues. Germline CDR1 and CDR2: SGHRS and YFSETQ. V lost 2 bases and J 6 bases, leaving 14 bases between the germline ends. As DNA, the CDR3 is TGCGCCAGCAGCTTTTCCGGGACACCGGATGGCTACACCTTC. This encodes CASSFSGTPDGYTF.

V and J are TRBV7-8 and TRBJ1-5, with 8 bases matching TRBD1. Germline assignment: CDR1 SGHVS and CDR2 FQNEAQ. Trimming at V came to 5 bases and at J to 4 bases, leaving 7 bases not matched to a gene. The length of the CDR3 is 15 residues. The CDR3 reads CASSRGQGRNQPQHF. CDR3 DNA: TGTGCCAGCAGCCGAGGACAGGGCCGAAATCAGCCCCAGCATTTT.

The V and J genes are TRBV10-3 and TRBJ2-5; 7 positions agree with TRBD1. Looked up from germline, CDR1 is ENHRY and CDR2 is SYGVKD. The CDR3 sequence is 16 residues long. V lost 6 bases to trimming and J lost 1 base; unmatched junction nucleotides: 11. The CDR3 loop is CAISEIRDRSQETQYF. CDR3 in DNA: TGTGCCATCAGCGAAATAAGGGACAGATCCCAAGAGACCCAGTACTTC.

The chain combines TRBV7-2 with TRBJ2-3; 9 bases are a match to TRBD1. The CDR3 contains 16 residues. Per the germline V gene, CDR1 is SGHTA and CDR2 is FQGNSA. V lost 4 bases, J lost 0 bases, and 5 bases stayed unmatched. CDR3 nucleotide sequence: TGTGCCAGCAGCTGGGCCGGGACAGGGAGCACAGATACGCAGTATTTT. It codes for CASSWAGTGSTDTQYF.

Only a few counts were recorded for this clone. This chain connects TRBV7-9 to TRBJ1-2; TRBD1 matches 7 bases. Germline V gene data show CDR1 as SEHNR and CDR2 as FQNEAQ (reference sequence). J was trimmed by 5 bases and V by 4 bases; bases with no gene match: 16. This CDR3 has 17 amino acids. The CDR3 DNA follows: TGTGCCAGCAGCTCTTTTTCGCAACGACAGGGCTATTATGGCTACACCTTC. Its translation: CASSSFSQRQGYYGYTF.

This clone has more than one count but fewer than ten. CDR3 bases: TGTGCCAGCAGTTACTTCAGGGGTAATCAGCCCCAGCATTTT. This encodes CASSYFRGNQPQHF. The V call is TRBV6-2 or TRBV6-3, the J call TRBJ1-5, with D perhaps TRBD1 (6 bases). The V and J ends lost 1 base and 4 bases respectively, with 8 bases between them. Per germline, CDR1 MNHEY and CDR2 SVGEGT. The CDR3 is 14 amino acids.

The sample holds a few counts of this clone. V is TRBV27 and J is TRBJ1-1; D is uncertain. Germline V gives CDR1 MNHEY, CDR2 SMNVEV (reference sequence). Trimming shortened V by 9 bases and J by 4 bases, and 9 bases separated the two germline ends. The CDR3 extends over 11 amino acids. The CDR3 bases are TGTGCCAGGGGCGAGTTCACTGAAGCTTTCTTT. Its translation is CARGEFTEAFF.

This chain joins TRBV6-2 or TRBV6-3 and TRBJ1-5, with 7 nucleotides matching TRBD1. The CDR3 spans 16 residues. V trimming: 4 bases; J trimming: 6 bases; junction bases outside the gene matches: 12. Looked up from germline, CDR1 is MNHEY and CDR2 is SVGEGT. The DNA of the CDR3 is TGTGCCAGCAGTTCGAGACAGGGATCAGATCGTCAGCCCCAGCATTTT. Its translation is CASSSRQGSDRQPQHF.

The chain carries TRBV27 and TRBJ1-1, with D uncertain. The V gene lost 3 bases and the J gene lost 1 base, with 6 bases spanning the gap. Germline V gene data show CDR1 as MNHEY and CDR2 as SMNVEV (reference sequence). The CDR3 loop spans 13 amino acids. The CDR3: CASSFSGNTEAFF. The CDR3 DNA reads as TGTGCCAGCAGTTTCTCGGGGAACACTGAAGCTTTCTTT.

The table lists this clone with a few counts. This chain uses TRBV30 with TRBJ1-5, with D possibly matching TRBD1 (5 bases). Trimming took off 5 bases at V and 0 bases at J, with 14 bases between the two ends. The CDR3 length is 15 residues. Germline V gives CDR1 GTSNPN, CDR2 SVGIG (reference sequence). Here the CDR3 reads CAWRGTQDSNQPQHF. CDR3 DNA sequence: TGTGCCTGGCGCGGGACTCAAGATAGCAATCAGCCCCAGCATTTT.

In DNA, the CDR3 is TGTGCCATCAGTGAACAGGGTGGCTACACCTTC. It encodes CAISEQGGYTF. The chain has TRBV10-3 and TRBJ1-2; TRBD1 is a possible D gene (6 bases). V was trimmed by 3 bases and J by 7 bases, leaving 6 bases between them. This CDR3 has 11 amino acids. The germline V gene has CDR1 ENHRY and CDR2 SYGVKD.

The chain couples TRBV28 to TRBJ1-2; 9 bases are shared with TRBD1. V dropped 6 bases and J dropped 6; count of bases not matched to a gene: 8. The CDR3 is 14 amino acids. The germline gives CDR1 MDHEN, CDR2 SYDVKM. CDR3 amino acids: CASRIGQGLNGYTF. CDR3 in DNA: TGTGCCAGCAGAATCGGACAGGGGCTCAATGGCTACACCTTC.

V usage is TRBV7-2 and J usage is TRBJ1-2, with a weak D call TRBD1 (6 bases). V lost 7 bases, J lost 9 bases, and 21 bases lay in between. The V gene's germline CDR1 is SGHTA and CDR2 FQGNSA. This CDR3 is 14 amino acids long. The CDR3, as DNA: TGTGCCAGCAACATCCTCGGGACATTTAACAGCTACACCTTC. It is translated as CASNILGTFNSYTF.

The chain has TRBV7-2 and TRBJ1-5; D might be TRBD1 (5 bases). From germline, CDR1 is SGHTA and CDR2 FQGNSA. Trimming shortened V by 1 base and J by 5 bases, and 9 bases separated the two germline ends. CDR3 length: 14 residues. This chain's CDR3 is CASSLGPRDQPQHF. The CDR3 DNA reads TGTGCCAGCAGCTTAGGCCCCAGGGATCAGCCCCAGCATTTT.

The chain combines TRBV5-6 with TRBJ1-1, with D maybe TRBD1 (6 bases). CDR1 and CDR2 (germline): SGHDT, YYEEEE. V gave up 4 bases and J gave up 1 base, with 14 bases separating them. This CDR3 contains 15 residues. The CDR3 region is CASSGVLQGNTEAFF. The CDR3 nucleotides read TGTGCCAGCAGCGGGGTTTTACAGGGGAACACTGAAGCTTTCTTT.

The chain carries TRBV19 and TRBJ2-5, with TRBD2 matching 11 bases. Germline loops: CDR1 LNHDA, CDR2 SQIVND (reference sequence). The CDR3 covers 15 residues. V lost 6 bases, J lost 5 bases, and 8 bases stayed unmatched. The CDR3 coding sequence is TGTGCCAGTAGGAGACTAGCGGGAAGTTCGGAGACCCAGTACTTC. Translated, it gives CASRRLAGSSETQYF. Drawing the rest from reference TRBV19 and TRBJ2-5, the complete variable domain is DGGITQSPKYLFRKEGQNVTLSCEQNLNHDAMYWYRQDPGQGLRLIYYSQIVNDFQKGDIAEGYSVSREKKESFPLTVTSAQKNPTAFYLCASRRLAGSSETQYFGPGTRLLVL.

This clone was picked up a small number of times. V gene TRBV19 combines with J gene TRBJ2-7; perhaps TRBD2 as D (6 bases). Trimming pared 5 bases from V and 2 bases from J, leaving 13 bases between. The CDR3 extends over 14 amino acids. Per the germline V gene, CDR1 is LNHDA and CDR2 is SQIVND (reference sequence). The CDR3 loop is CASSLSAGTYEQYF. The CDR3 DNA follows: TGTGCCAGTAGTCTTAGTGCGGGAACCTACGAGCAGTACTTC.